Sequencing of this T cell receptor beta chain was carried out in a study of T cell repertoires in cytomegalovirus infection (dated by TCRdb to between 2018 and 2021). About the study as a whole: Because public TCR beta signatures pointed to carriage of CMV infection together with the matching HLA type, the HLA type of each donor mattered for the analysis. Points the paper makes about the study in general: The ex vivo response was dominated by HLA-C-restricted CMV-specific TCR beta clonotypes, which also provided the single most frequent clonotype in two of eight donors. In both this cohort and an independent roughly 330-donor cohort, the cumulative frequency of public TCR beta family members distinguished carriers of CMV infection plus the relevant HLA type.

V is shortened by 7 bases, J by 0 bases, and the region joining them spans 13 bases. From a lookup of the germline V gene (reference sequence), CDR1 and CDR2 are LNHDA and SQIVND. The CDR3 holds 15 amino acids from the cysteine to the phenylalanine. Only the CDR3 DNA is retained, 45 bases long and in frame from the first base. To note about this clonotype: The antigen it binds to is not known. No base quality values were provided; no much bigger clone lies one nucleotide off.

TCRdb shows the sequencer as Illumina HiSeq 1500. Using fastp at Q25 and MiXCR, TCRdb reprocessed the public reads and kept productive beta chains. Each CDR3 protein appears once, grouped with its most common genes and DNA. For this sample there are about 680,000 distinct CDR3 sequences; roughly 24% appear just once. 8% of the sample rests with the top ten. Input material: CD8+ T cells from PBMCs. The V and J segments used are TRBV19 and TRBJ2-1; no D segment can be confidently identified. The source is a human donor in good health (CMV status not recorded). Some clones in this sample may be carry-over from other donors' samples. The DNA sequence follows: TGTGCCAGTAACCAAGACCGAAGCTCCTACAATGAGCAGTTCTTC. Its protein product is CASNQDRSSYNEQFF.